This is a list of T cell receptor beta chains from one sample in a study of OX40 agonist ivuxolimab in advanced cancers. The table came from immunoSEQ multiplex PCR; TCRdb's copy has only in-frame clones and leaves some out. This sample has about 45,000 clones; around 80% occur once, and the top ten carry about 2.4%. The specimen comprised CD4+ or CD8+ T cells sorted from blood, sampled in a trial of the OX40 agonist ivuxolimab. The receptors shown here come from an adult with an advanced solid tumor such as melanoma, head and neck, liver or kidney cancer. CDR3s include the opening cysteine and the closing phenylalanine or tryptophan. The D gene is left open where the match is weak. A clone size is listed for some rows: how often the clone was seen (once, few, many), or a class if it is expanded.

>TRBJ1-2|-|-|TRBV7-2
TGTGCCAGCAGCTCCCCGAACGAGGGCTATGGCTACACCTTC
CASSSPNEGYGYTF
>TRBJ2-7|-|-|TRBV9
TGTGCCAGCAGCTCAGGATCCGGGGCCTACGAGCAGTACTTC
CASSSGSGAYEQYF
>TRBJ2-7|-|-|TRBV2
TGTGCCAGCAGTGAGGTTTACGAGCAGTACTTC
CASSEVYEQYF
>TRBJ2-1|-|TRBD2|TRBV4-2
TGTGCCAGCAGCCCCCCCCCGGGGGGAACCTACAATGAGCAGTTCTTC
CASSPPPGGTYNEQFF
>TRBJ2-1|-|-|TRBV6-6
TGTGCCACCTCTCGGGAGGGGGCATTCAATGAGCAGTTCTTC
CATSREGAFNEQFF
>TRBJ2-3|-|-|TRBV5-1
TGCGCCAGCAGCTTGGGGGTAAACGACATTTACTATTCAGATACGCAGTATTTT
CASSLGVNDIYYSDTQYF
>TRBJ1-1|-|-|TRBV18
TGTGCCAGCTCACCGGGCAGAAACACTGAAGCTTTCTTT
CASSPGRNTEAFF
>TRBJ2-3|-|-|TRBV5-4
TGTGCCAGCAGCCCAAAAGGGGTTGAGTGGGATACGCAGTATTTT
CASSPKGVEWDTQYF
>TRBJ1-6|-|TRBD1|TRBV27
TGTGCCAGCAGTTTGGCCCGCAGGGGGTCGCGCAATTCACCCCTCCACTTT
CASSLARRGSRNSPLHF
>TRBJ1-5|-|-|TRBV27
TGTGCCAGCAGTTCCAGGGGCAACAATCAGCCCCAGCATTTT
CASSSRGNNQPQHF
>TRBJ2-2|-|-|TRBV7-2
TGTGCCAGCAGCTTCGGTGGGGACACCGGGGAGCTGTTTTTT
CASSFGGDTGELFF
>TRBJ1-2|-|TRBD1|TRBV5-4
TGTGCCAGCAGCTATACACAGGGGTTCTATGGCTACACCTTC
CASSYTQGFYGYTF
>TRBJ1-3|-|-|TRBV9
TGTGCCAGCAGCTACGGGAGCTCTGGAAACACCATATATTTT
CASSYGSSGNTIYF
>TRBJ1-4|once|TRBD1|TRBV4-2
TGTGCCAGCAGCCAGGGACAGGGAACTAATGAAAAACTGTTTTTT
CASSQGQGTNEKLFF
>TRBJ1-4|-|-|TRBV18
TGTGCCAGCTCACCAACGGCTGATGCAACTAATGAAAAACTGTTTTTT
CASSPTADATNEKLFF
>TRBJ1-1|-|-|TRBV9
TGTGCCAGCAGCGCCGAGGGACACCGAAAGGCTGAAGCTTTCTTT
CASSAEGHRKAEAFF
>TRBJ1-5|-|-|TRBV7-2
TGTGCCAGCAGCTGGGACGGCAATCAGCCCCAGCATTTT
CASSWDGNQPQHF
>TRBJ2-7|-|TRBD1|TRBV27
TGTGCCAGCAGTTTATCAAGGGGGGGACAGGGGGCCTACGAGCAGTACTTC
CASSLSRGGQGAYEQYF
>TRBJ2-1|-|TRBD2|TRBV7-9
TGTGCCAGCAGCCCCCCTTCTAGCGGGGGTTTCAATGAGCAGTTCTTC
CASSPPSSGGFNEQFF
>TRBJ2-7|-|-|TRBV7-9
TGTGCCAGCAGCCCATCCCTACAGGACTCCTACGAGCAGTACTTC
CASSPSLQDSYEQYF
>TRBJ2-7|once|-|TRBV7-2
TGTGCCAGCAGCTTAGATCGGGGGCTCTCCTACGAGCAGTACTTC
CASSLDRGLSYEQYF
>TRBJ1-1|-|-|TRBV6-1
TGTGCCAGCATTCGAGGAGGCCTAGGGGACACTGAAGCTTTCTTT
CASIRGGLGDTEAFF
>TRBJ1-6|-|-|TRBV5-4
TGTGCCAGCAGCCTAGATTCCCCCAATAATTCACCCCTCCACTTT
CASSLDSPNNSPLHF
>TRBJ1-5|once|-|TRBV10-3
TGTGCCACCTCTGACAGGAATAGCAATCAGCCCCAGCATTTT
CATSDRNSNQPQHF
>TRBJ2-3|-|-|TRBV27
TGTGCCAGCAGTTTCCGAGGCGATACGCAGTATTTT
CASSFRGDTQYF
>TRBJ2-3|-|-|TRBV6-1
TGTGCCAGCAGTCGCCTTAGCACAGATACGCAGTATTTT
CASSRLSTDTQYF
>TRBJ2-5|-|-|TRBV9
TGTGCCAGCAGCGTAGTAGTGGGAACAGGGGAGACCCAGTACTTC
CASSVVVGTGETQYF
>TRBJ1-1|-|-|TRBV5-6
TGTGCCAGCAGCCGGACAGTTCTTGAAGCTTTCTTT
CASSRTVLEAFF
>TRBJ2-7|-|TRBD1|TRBV7-2
TGTGCCAGCAGCTTAGGACAGGGGGGGAGCGAGCAGTACTTC
CASSLGQGGSEQYF
>TRBJ1-5|once|-|TRBV6-6
TGTGCCAGCAGTTACTCTGGGGGCCCCCAGCCCCAGCATTTT
CASSYSGGPQPQHF
>TRBJ2-2|-|-|TRBV5-6
TGTGCCAGCAGCTTGGCTGGACTTGACACCGGGGAGCTGTTTTTT
CASSLAGLDTGELFF
>TRBJ2-5|-|-|TRBV7-2
TGTGCCAGCAGCTTAGCATCGACCGAAGAGACCCAGTACTTC
CASSLASTEETQYF
>TRBJ1-3|-|-|TRBV9
TGTGCCAGCAGCGTTCGTACAGGGAGCGCTGGAAACACCATATATTTT
CASSVRTGSAGNTIYF
>TRBJ2-5|-|TRBD2|TRBV6-1
TGTGCCAGCAGTCAGTTAGCGGGAGGGCGGGAGACCCAGTACTTC
CASSQLAGGRETQYF
>TRBJ2-7|-|TRBD2|TRBV6-6
TGTGCCAGCACCGGCACTAGCGGGGGCACCTACGAGCAGTACTTC
CASTGTSGGTYEQYF
>TRBJ1-3|few|-|TRBV15
TGTGCCACCAGCAGAGCCAGGGGAGGCTCTGGAAACACCATATATTTT
CATSRARGGSGNTIYF
>TRBJ2-7|-|-|TRBV7-3
TGTGCCAGCAGCAAAGGCGACGGAATCTACGAGCAGTACTTC
CASSKGDGIYEQYF